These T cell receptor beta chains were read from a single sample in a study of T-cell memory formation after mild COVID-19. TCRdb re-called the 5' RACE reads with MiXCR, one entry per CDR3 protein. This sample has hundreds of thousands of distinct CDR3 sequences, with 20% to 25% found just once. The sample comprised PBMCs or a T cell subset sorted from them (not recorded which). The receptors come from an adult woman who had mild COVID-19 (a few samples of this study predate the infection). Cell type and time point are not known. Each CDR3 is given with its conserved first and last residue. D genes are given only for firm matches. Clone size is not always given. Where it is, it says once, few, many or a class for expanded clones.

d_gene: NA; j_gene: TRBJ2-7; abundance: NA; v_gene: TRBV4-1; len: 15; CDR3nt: TGCGCCAGCAGCCAAGAGTCGGCAGGTGGTTACGAGCAGTACTTC; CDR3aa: CASSQESAGGYEQYF
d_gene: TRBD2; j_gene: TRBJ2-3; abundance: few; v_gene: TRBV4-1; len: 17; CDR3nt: TGCGCCAGCAGCCCTTCAGTCACGGGGGGGAGTGGAGATACGCAGTATTTT; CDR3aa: CASSPSVTGGSGDTQYF
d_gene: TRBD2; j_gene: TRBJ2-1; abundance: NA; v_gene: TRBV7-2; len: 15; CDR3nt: TGTGCCAGCAGCTTAGCAGCGGGGAGGTACAATGAGCAGTTCTTC; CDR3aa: CASSLAAGRYNEQFF
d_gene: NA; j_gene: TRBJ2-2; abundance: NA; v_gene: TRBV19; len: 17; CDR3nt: TGTGCCAGTAGTTTATCCGCGGGGGCGCAGTGGACCGGGGAGCTGTTTTTT; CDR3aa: CASSLSAGAQWTGELFF
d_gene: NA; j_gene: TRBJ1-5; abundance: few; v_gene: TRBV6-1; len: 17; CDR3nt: TGTGCCAGCAGTGGGCCCTGGGGGCTGTATAGCAATCAGCCCCAGCATTTT; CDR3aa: CASSGPWGLYSNQPQHF
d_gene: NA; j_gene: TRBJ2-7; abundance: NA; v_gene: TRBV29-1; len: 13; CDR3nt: TGCAGCGTCCGGGCCCACAGCTCCTACGAGCAGTACTTC; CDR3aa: CSVRAHSSYEQYF
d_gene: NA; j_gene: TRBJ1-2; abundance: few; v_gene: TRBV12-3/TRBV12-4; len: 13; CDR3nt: TGTGCCAGCAGGATGCAGGGACCCAATGGCTACACCTTC; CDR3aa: CASRMQGPNGYTF
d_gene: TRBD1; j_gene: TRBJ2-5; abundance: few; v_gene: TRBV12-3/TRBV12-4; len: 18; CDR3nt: TGTGCCAGCAGTGAGGGACAGGGGTTTTCGGGACACAAAGAGACCCAGTACTTC; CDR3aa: CASSEGQGFSGHKETQYF
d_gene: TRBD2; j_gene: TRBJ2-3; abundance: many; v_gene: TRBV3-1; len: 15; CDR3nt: TGTGCCAGTAAGCAGGGACTAGCGGTGACAGATACGCAGTATTTT; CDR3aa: CASKQGLAVTDTQYF
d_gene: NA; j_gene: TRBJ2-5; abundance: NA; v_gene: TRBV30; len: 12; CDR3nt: TGTGCCTGGGACAGCACGAGAGAGACCCAGTACTTC; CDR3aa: CAWDSTRETQYF
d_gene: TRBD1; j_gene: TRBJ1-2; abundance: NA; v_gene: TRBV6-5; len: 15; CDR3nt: TGTGCCAGCAGTCCCCTAGGTCAGGGGGCGGATGGCTACACCTTC; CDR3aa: CASSPLGQGADGYTF
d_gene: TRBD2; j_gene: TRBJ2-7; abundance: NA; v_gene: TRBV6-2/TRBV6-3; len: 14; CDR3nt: TGTGCCAGCAGCTGGGGACTAGCGGGAGGAGAGCAGTACTTC; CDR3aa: CASSWGLAGGEQYF
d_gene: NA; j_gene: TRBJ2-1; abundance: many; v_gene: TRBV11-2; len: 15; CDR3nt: TGTGCCAGCAGCCCCGGGGGGCTAGCCTACAATGAGCAGTTCTTC; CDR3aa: CASSPGGLAYNEQFF
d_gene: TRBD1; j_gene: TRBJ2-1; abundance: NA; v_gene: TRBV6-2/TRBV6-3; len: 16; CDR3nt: TGTGCCAGCAGACAACCGGGACAGGGGTCCTACAATGAGCAGTTCTTC; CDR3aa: CASRQPGQGSYNEQFF
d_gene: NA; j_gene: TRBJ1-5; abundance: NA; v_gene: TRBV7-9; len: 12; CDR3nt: TGTGCCAGCAGCGGGGATTATCAGCCCCAGCATTTT; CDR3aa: CASSGDYQPQHF
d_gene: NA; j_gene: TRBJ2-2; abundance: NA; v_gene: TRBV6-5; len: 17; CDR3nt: TGTGCCAGCAGACCTTACGTTGCTAGGGGACCCACCGGGGAGCTGTTTTTT; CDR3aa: CASRPYVARGPTGELFF
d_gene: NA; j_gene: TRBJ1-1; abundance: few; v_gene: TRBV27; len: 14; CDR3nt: TGTGCCAGCAGATCTACAGGGCCTGGGACTGAAGCTTTCTTT; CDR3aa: CASRSTGPGTEAFF
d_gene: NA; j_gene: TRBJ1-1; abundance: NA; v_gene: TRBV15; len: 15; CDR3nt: TGTGCCACCAGCAGAGATGGGGGCGGTCGGATTGAAGCTTTCTTT; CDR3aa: CATSRDGGGRIEAFF
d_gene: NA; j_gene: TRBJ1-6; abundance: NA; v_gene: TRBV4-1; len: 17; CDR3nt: TGCGCCAGCAGCCAAGAAGGGATGCTTAAAAATAATTCACCCCTCCACTTT; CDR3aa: CASSQEGMLKNNSPLHF
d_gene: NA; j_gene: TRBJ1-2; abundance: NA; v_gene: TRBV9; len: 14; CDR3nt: TGTGCCAGCAGCGTACCTGGGACATCAGCTGGCTACACCTTC; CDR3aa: CASSVPGTSAGYTF
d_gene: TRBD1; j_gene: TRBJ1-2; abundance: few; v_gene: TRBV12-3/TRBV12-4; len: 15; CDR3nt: TGTGCCAGCAGGACGACAGGGGAAAGGCTTGGTGGCTACACCTTC; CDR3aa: CASRTTGERLGGYTF
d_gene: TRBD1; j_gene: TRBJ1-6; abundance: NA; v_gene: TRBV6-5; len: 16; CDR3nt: TGTGCCAGCAGTAGGGTTAAGACAGGGCCGAATTCACCCCTCCACTTT; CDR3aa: CASSRVKTGPNSPLHF
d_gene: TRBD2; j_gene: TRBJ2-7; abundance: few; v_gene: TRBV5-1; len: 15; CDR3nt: TGCGCCAGCAGCTCTCGAGAAGCGGGAGAGAGCGAGCAGTACTTC; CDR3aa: CASSSREAGESEQYF
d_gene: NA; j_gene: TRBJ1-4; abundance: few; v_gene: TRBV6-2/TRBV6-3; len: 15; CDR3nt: TGTGCCAGCAAACTAACCGGGACCAGGGGAGGAAAACTGTTTTTT; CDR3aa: CASKLTGTRGGKLFF
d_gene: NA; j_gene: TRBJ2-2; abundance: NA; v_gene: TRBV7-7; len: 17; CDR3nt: TGTGCCAGCAGCTTAGATCCGCCAGGCATGGGAACCGGGGAGCTGTTTTTT; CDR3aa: CASSLDPPGMGTGELFF
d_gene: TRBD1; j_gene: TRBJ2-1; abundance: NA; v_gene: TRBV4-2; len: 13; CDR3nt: TGTGCCAGCAGCCAAGAAGGTTCGACAGGGCCGTTCTTC; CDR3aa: CASSQEGSTGPFF
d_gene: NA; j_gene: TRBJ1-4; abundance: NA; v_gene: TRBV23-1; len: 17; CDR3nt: TGCGCCAGCAGCCCAACATGGCAGGACCACACTAATGAAAAACTGTTTTTT; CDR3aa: CASSPTWQDHTNEKLFF
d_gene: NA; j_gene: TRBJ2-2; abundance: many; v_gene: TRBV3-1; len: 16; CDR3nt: TGTGCCAGCAGCCAAAATCCGGAGGCCGTCACCGGGGAGCTGTTTTTT; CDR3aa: CASSQNPEAVTGELFF
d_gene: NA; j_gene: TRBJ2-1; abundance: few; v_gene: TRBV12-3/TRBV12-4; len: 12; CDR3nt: TGTGCCAGCAGTGGGACTCCTGGGTGGCAGTTCTTC; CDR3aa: CASSGTPGWQFF
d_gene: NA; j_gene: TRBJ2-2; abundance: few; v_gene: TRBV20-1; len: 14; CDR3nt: TGCAGTGCTAGAGATCTGCAGCGGCCCGGGGAGCTGTTTTTT; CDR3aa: CSARDLQRPGELFF
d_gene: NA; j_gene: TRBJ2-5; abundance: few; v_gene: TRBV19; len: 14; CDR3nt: TGTGCCAGTACAGGTTTTGACGAAAAAGAGACCCAGTACTTC; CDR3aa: CASTGFDEKETQYF
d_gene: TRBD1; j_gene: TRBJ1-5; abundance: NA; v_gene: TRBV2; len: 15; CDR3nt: TGTGCCAGCAGTGAGGGGACAGGGATCGGGCAGCCCCAGCATTTT; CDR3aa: CASSEGTGIGQPQHF
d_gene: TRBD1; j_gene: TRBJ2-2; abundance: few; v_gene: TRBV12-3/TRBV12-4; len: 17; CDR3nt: TGTGCCAGCAGTTTAGTGTGGGGACAGAGAGACACCGGGGAGCTGTTTTTT; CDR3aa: CASSLVWGQRDTGELFF
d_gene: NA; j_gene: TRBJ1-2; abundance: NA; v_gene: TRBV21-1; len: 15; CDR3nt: TGTGCCAGCAGCTCACGCCGACAGGTCCGCAGGGGCTACACCTTC; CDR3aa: CASSSRRQVRRGYTF
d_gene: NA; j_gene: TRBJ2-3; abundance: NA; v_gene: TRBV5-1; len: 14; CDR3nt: TGCGCCAGCAGCTGGACAGCTAGCACAGATACGCAGTATTTT; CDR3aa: CASSWTASTDTQYF
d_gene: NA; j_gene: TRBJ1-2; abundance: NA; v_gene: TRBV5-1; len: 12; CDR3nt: TGCGCCAGCAGCTTGTCCCTCCAAGGCTACACCTTC; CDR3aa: CASSLSLQGYTF
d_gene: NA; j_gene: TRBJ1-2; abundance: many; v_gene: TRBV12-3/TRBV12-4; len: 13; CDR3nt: TGTGCCAGCAGTTTAGAGGGGATCTATGGCTACACCTTC; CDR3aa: CASSLEGIYGYTF
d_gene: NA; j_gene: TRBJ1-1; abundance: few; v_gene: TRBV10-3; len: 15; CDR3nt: TGTGCCATCAGTGAGTCTGGCGGGACCCTCACTGAAGCTTTCTTT; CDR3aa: CAISESGGTLTEAFF
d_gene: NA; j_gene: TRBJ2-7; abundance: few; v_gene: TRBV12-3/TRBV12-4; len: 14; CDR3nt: TGTGCCAGCAGCTCGGGGCTTAGCGTCCACGAGCAGTACTTC; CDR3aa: CASSSGLSVHEQYF